The 12 T cell receptor beta chains below come from one sample, sequenced in a study of blood T cells in healthy people across ages (dated by TCRdb to between 2014 and 2017). Library generation was performed with 5' RACE. Sequencing instrument: Illumina HiSeq 2500. The second PCR ran for about 6 to 11 cycles and used a J-beta primer mix along with a sample-barcoded 5' primer. TCRdb cleaned the public reads at Q25 with fastp, built clones with MiXCR and kept in-frame beta chains. One record per CDR3 amino acid sequence lists the most common genes and DNA. This sample has approximately 1,000,000 distinct CDR3 sequences in its table, and more than 30% of those were observed once. The top ten clones comprise roughly 14% of the sample. Sequencing used blood. These receptors all stem from a man aged 18-30 years in good health.

This clonotype was recorded only once. The gene calls are TRBV5-1 and TRBJ1-5; D possibly corresponds to TRBD1 (6 bases). Germline CDR1 and CDR2: SGHRS and YFSETQ. The CDR3 is 14 amino acids. Between the trimmed V and J ends, which lost 0 bases and 5 bases, there was a span of 9 bases. As DNA, the CDR3 is TGCGCCAGCAGCTTGGGGACAGATCATCAGCCCCAGCATTTT. This encodes CASSLGTDHQPQHF. Supplemented by reference TRBV5-1 and TRBJ1-5, the full variable domain reads KAGVTQTPRYLIKTRGQQVTLSCSPISGHRSVSWYQQTPGQGLQFLFEYFSETQRNKGNFPGRFSGRQFSNSRSEMNVSTLELGDSALYLCASSLGTDHQPQHFGDGTRLSIL.

The table lists this clonotype with a count of one. The chain couples TRBV5-1 to TRBJ1-2; 7 nucleotides match TRBD1. CDR1 SGHRS and CDR2 YFSETQ come from the germline V gene. The CDR3 is made up of 14 amino acids. V dropped 5 bases and J dropped 4; count of bases not matched to a gene: 8. As DNA, the CDR3 is TGCGCCAGCAGTTTGACAGGGTTGACCTATGGCTACACCTTC. Translating it yields CASSLTGLTYGYTF.

This clonotype came up a few times. This chain connects TRBV29-1 to TRBJ2-2, with 8 bases aligning to TRBD2. Germline CDR1 SQVTM, CDR2 ANQGSEA. Losses at the gene ends were 4 bases for V and 4 bases for J; bases not matched to a gene: 5. The CDR3 has 14 residues. The CDR3 reads CSVAREETTGELFF. DNA for the CDR3: TGCAGCGTTGCGCGGGAGGAGACCACCGGGGAGCTGTTTTTT.

This clonotype showed up just a few times. The chain combines TRBV12-3 or TRBV12-4 with TRBJ2-1; 7 positions agree with TRBD2. This CDR3 contains 14 residues. Germline trimming cut 7 bases from V and 4 bases from J; bases unmatched to any gene: 7. The CDR3 loop reads CASTPGTIYNEQFF. CDR3 DNA sequence: TGTGCCAGCACCCCCGGGACTATATACAATGAGCAGTTCTTC.

V gene TRBV7-2 combines with J gene TRBJ2-3; D is uncertain. Germline CDR1 SGHTA, CDR2 FQGNSA. The CDR3 is 18 residues long. Deletions cut 2 bases from V and 7 bases from J, with 25 bases between. The CDR3 DNA sequence: TGTGCCAGCAGCTTAACCCTTTGGGCTAGGAGAAGTGCACATACGCAGTATTTT. This sequence encodes CASSLTLWARRSAHTQYF.

For the CDR3, the DNA is TGCAGCGTTGTTTCTGGGGGGCGCTGGACTGAAGCTTTCTTT. Translation: CSVVSGGRWTEAFF. The V call is TRBV29-1, the J call TRBJ1-1; TRBD1 is a possible D gene (6 bases). CDR3 length equals 14 residues. Germline V gene sequence: CDR1 SQVTM, CDR2 ANQGSEA. Trimming cost V 4 bases and J 5 bases, with 17 bases left between them.

The rearrangement links TRBV5-1 to TRBJ1-2; 8 nucleotides match TRBD1. V was clipped by 3 bases and J by 8 bases; unmatched bases: 15. Germline V CDR1 and CDR2: SGHRS, YFSETQ. There are 16 residues in the CDR3. As DNA, the CDR3 is TGCGCCAGCAGCTCTCCCCCCGGACAGGGCTTCCGAGGCTACACCTTC. This sequence encodes CASSSPPGQGFRGYTF.

The rearrangement uses TRBV6-5 and TRBJ1-1; 7 bases are a match to TRBD1. CDR3 length equals 13 residues. The trim removed 8 bases at V and 5 bases at J, leaving 8 bases unmatched. The germline V gene has CDR1 MNHEY and CDR2 SVGAGI. This CDR3 reads CASGSQGSTEAFF. The CDR3 DNA reads as TGTGCCAGCGGGTCACAGGGGTCGACTGAAGCTTTCTTT.

This clonotype has ten or more counts. V usage is TRBV3-1 and J usage is TRBJ2-5; D call uncertain. Trimming stripped 0 bases from V and 2 bases from J, with 7 bases between. The CDR3 sequence is 14 residues long. Germline V gene sequence: CDR1 LGHDT, CDR2 YNNKEL (reference sequence). CDR3 region: CASSQDRVQETQYF. The CDR3, as DNA: TGTGCCAGCAGCCAAGATCGGGTACAAGAGACCCAGTACTTC.

In this sample, this clonotype turned up a few times. The chain carries TRBV6-2 or TRBV6-3 and TRBJ2-1, with D uncertain. The CDR3 runs to 16 residues. Trimming stripped 2 bases from V and 0 bases from J, with 11 bases between. CDR1 and CDR2 from the germline V gene are MNHEY and SVGEGT. This CDR3 is CASSYPWPSSYNEQFF. In nucleotides, the CDR3 is TGTGCCAGCAGTTACCCCTGGCCTAGCTCCTACAATGAGCAGTTCTTC.

This clonotype has more than one count but fewer than ten. The chain couples TRBV20-1 to TRBJ2-7; perhaps D is TRBD1 or TRBD2 (5 bases each). The CDR3 has 14 residues. V lost 3 bases, J lost 3 bases, and 15 bases lay in between. CDR1 is DFQATT and CDR2 is SNEGSKA in the germline V gene (reference sequence). CDR3 in amino acids: CSASVGRYDYEQYF. CDR3 sequence (DNA): TGCAGTGCTAGTGTGGGACGGTACGACTACGAGCAGTACTTC.

This sequence joins TRBV9 and TRBJ1-1; the D gene is possibly TRBD1 (6 bases). There are 14 residues in the CDR3. V shed 0 bases and J shed 4 bases, with 10 bases lying between them. The V gene's germline CDR1 is SGDLS and CDR2 YYNGEE. CDR3 nucleotide sequence: TGTGCCAGCAGCGTAGAGGGGGGTGGCACTGAAGCTTTCTTT. It yields the protein CASSVEGGGTEAFF.